The 14 T cell receptor beta chains presented below share a single source sample, sequenced in a study of tumor-infiltrating lymphocytes in oesophageal squamous cell carcinoma listed by TCRdb under 2016. Library creation used PCR. TCRdb names Illumina HiSeq 2000 as the instrument used. TCRdb trimmed the raw reads at Q25, called clones with MiXCR and kept productive beta chains. Here each entry gathers all rows of one CDR3 protein and keeps the most common genes and DNA. This sample holds around 12,000 distinct CDR3 sequences; over 50% were observed only once. Clones ranked in the top ten supply about 30% of the sample. The sample comprised esophageal tumor tissue. All receptors come from a female donor with esophageal squamous cell carcinoma.

On this clonotype itself: The junction departs from germline at one end; a sequencing error may be responsible. V is TRBV7-2 and J is TRBJ1-1; possibly TRBD1 for D (6 bases). The length of the CDR3 is 18 residues. CDR1 SGHTA and CDR2 FQGNSA come from the germline V gene. As DNA, the CDR3 is TGTGCCAGCAGCTTACTACTAGCGGGAGGGGGGAACACAGATACGCGGTATTTT. Translating gives CASSLLLAGGGNTDTRYF.

In its sample, this clonotype was seen many times. Mismatch with germline at one junction end may stem from a read error. The rearrangement links TRBV6-1 to TRBJ2-7, with TRBD1 matching 8 bases. This CDR3 spans 15 amino acids. Germline loops: CDR1 MNHNS, CDR2 SASEGT. The CDR3 coding sequence is TGTGCCAGCAGCTCCGGGACAGGCAATAATTCACCCCTCCACTTC. It translates to CASSSGTGNNSPLHF.

The rearrangement uses TRBV24-1 and TRBJ2-1; D is perhaps TRBD1 or TRBD2 (5 bases each). Deletions cut 0 bases from V and 12 bases from J, with 14 bases between. Germline values: CDR1 KGHDR, CDR2 SFDVKD. The CDR3 runs 14 residues. The CDR3 sequence: CATSDLQMGDRQFF. DNA of the CDR3: TGTGCCACCAGTGATTTGCAAATGGGGGACCGGCAGTTCTTC.

About this clonotype: This clone may be a read error of a much larger clone one base away. This chain uses TRBV6-2 or TRBV6-3 with TRBJ2-1; TRBD1 matches 12 bases. TRBJ2-7 explains the end of the DNA better; the J call may be wrong. The CDR3 has 19 amino acids. Germline values: CDR1 MNHEY, CDR2 SVGEGT. The CDR3 sequence is CASSYMAGQGASSYNEQYF. The CDR3 DNA reads as TGTGCCAGCAGTTACATGGCGGGACAGGGGGCCAGCTCCTACAATGAGCAGTACTTC.

The rearrangement uses TRBV7-6 and TRBJ2-3, with D maybe TRBD2 (7 bases). The J call is doubtful: the DNA matches TRBJ2-7 better. The CDR3 has 17 residues. Germline V CDR1 and CDR2: SGHVS, FNYEAQ. The CDR3 bases are TGTGCCAGCAGCTTAGTGGGGGGGGGGCTAGGTGTCTACGAGCAGTACTTC. It is translated as CASSLVGGGLGVYEQYF.

This chain joins TRBV12-3 or TRBV12-4 and TRBJ2-2; tentatively, D is TRBD1 (5 bases). This CDR3 is built from 13 residues. V dropped 6 bases and J dropped 1 base, with 6 bases sitting between them. CDR3 residues: CASSDRNTGELFF. In DNA form, the CDR3 reads TGTGCCAGCAGCGACAGGAACACCGGGGAGCTGTTTTTT.

This chain joins TRBV12-3 or TRBV12-4 and TRBJ2-7; TRBD2 is a possible D gene (6 bases). The tail of the sequence fits TRBJ2-5 better, so the J call may be wrong. This CDR3 is built from 15 residues. CDR3: CASTQGRTAQETQYF. As DNA, the CDR3 is TGTGCCAGCACCCAAGGGAGGACGGCCCAAGAGACCCAGTACTTC.

This clonotype was seen many times. The V and J genes are TRBV9 and TRBJ1-2; 9 nucleotides match TRBD1. The germline gives CDR1 SGDLS, CDR2 YYNGEE. The CDR3 length is 14 residues. Germline trimming cut 2 bases from V and 2 bases from J; bases unmatched to any gene: 1. CDR3 sequence reads: CASSVDRGNYGYTF. CDR3 in DNA: TGTGCCAGCAGCGTCGACAGGGGGAACTATGGCTACACCTTC.

This clonotype came up many times. The chain links TRBV18 to TRBJ1-2, with no clear D. CDR3 length: 13 amino acids. The V gene's germline CDR1 is KGHSH and CDR2 LQKENI. Trimming took 6 bases from V and 7 from J, leaving 15 bases between them. The CDR3 coding sequence is TGTGCCAGCTCCCTCCCTGAAGCTCGTGGCTACACCTTC. Translation gives CASSLPEARGYTF.

As concerns this clonotype: One end of the junction fails to match germline, which may point to a read error. The genes are TRBV6-6 and TRBJ2-4, with D possibly matching TRBD2 (6 bases). Per the germline V gene, CDR1 is MNHNY and CDR2 is SVGAGI (reference sequence). This CDR3 is 14 amino acids long. CDR3: CASSAGGDGSPLHF. The CDR3 region has the DNA TGTGCCAGCAGTGCGGGCGGGGACGGTTCACCCCTCCACTTC.

V and J are TRBV12-3 or TRBV12-4 and TRBJ2-3; 14 nucleotides match TRBD2. The CDR3 is 16 amino acids. V dropped 7 bases and J dropped 5; count of bases not matched to a gene: 8. The CDR3 region is CASIPGLAGGVDTQYF. The CDR3 nucleotides are TGTGCCAGCATTCCAGGACTAGCGGGGGGAGTAGATACGCAGTATTTT.

This chain uses TRBV6-8 with TRBJ2-3; no reliable D call. V was clipped by 1 base and J by 0 bases, with 8 bases between them. Germline CDR1 reads MNHGY; CDR2 reads SAAAGT. The CDR3 is 15 residues long. The CDR3 DNA sequence: TGTGCCAGCAGTTACTATCGTGCTAGCACAGATACGCAGTATTTT. Translated: CASSYYRASTDTQYF.

The CDR3 region is CASRPATGADGSQYF. CDR3 nucleotides: TGTGCCAGCAGACCTGCTACAGGGGCGGATGGGTCCCAGTACTTC. This chain uses TRBV7-6 with TRBJ2-1; 7 nucleotides line up with TRBD1. The DNA end is more similar to TRBJ2-5, so the J call may be wrong. This CDR3 contains 15 residues. Germline lookup yields CDR1 SGHVS and CDR2 FNYEAQ.

Concerning this clonotype: One junction end disagrees with the germline gene, perhaps due to a read error. This chain links TRBV12-3 or TRBV12-4 with TRBJ2-6; a possible D gene is TRBD1 (6 bases). This CDR3 spans 12 amino acids. For the CDR3, the DNA is TGTGCCAGCAGTTCCGGACAGACCGCGCCGTACTTC. Translated: CASSSGQTAPYF.